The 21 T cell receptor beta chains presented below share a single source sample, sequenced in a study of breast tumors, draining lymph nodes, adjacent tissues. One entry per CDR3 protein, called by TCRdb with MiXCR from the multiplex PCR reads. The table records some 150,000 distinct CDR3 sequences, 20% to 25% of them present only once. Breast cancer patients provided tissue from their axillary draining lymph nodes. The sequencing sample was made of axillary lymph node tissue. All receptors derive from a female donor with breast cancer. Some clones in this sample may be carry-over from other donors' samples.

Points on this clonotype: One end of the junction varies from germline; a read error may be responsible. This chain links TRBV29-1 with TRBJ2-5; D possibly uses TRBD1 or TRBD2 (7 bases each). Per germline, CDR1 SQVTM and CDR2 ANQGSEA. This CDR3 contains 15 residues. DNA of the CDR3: TGCAGCGTTGAAGATGGGGGGACAGTGCGGGAGATCCAGTACTTC. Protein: CSVEDGGTVREIQYF.

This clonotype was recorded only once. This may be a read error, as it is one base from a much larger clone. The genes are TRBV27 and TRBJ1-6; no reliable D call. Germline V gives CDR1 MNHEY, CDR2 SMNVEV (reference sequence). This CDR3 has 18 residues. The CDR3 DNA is TGTGCCAGCTGTTTATCGCTACGTGGCGTCTCCTATAATTCACCCCTCCACTTT. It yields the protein CASCLSLRGVSYNSPLHF.

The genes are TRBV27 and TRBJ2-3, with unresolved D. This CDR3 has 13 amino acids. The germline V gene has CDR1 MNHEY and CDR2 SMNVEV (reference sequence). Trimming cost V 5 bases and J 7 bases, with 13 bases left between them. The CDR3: CASSPPRGYTQYF. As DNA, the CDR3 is TGTGCCAGCAGTCCCCCGAGAGGTTATACGCAGTATTTT.

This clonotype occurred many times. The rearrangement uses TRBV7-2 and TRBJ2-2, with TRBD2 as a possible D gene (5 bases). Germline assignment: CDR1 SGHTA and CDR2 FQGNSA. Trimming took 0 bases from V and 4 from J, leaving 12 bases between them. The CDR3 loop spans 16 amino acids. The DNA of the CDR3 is TGTGCCAGCAGCTTAGCAGTCATTCGGGGCACCGGGGAGCTGTTTTTT. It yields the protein CASSLAVIRGTGELFF.

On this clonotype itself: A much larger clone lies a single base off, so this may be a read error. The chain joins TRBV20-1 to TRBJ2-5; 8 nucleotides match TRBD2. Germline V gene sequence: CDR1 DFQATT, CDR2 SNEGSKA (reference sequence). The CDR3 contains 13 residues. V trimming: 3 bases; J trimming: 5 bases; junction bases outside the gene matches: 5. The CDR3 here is CSARPCGRETQYF. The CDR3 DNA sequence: TGCAGTGCTAGGCCCTGCGGGAGGGAGACCCAGTACTTC.

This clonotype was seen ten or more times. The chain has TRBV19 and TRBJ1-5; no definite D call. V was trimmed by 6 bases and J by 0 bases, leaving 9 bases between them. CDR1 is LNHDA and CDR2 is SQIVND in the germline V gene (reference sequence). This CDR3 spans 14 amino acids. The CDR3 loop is CASRFGVSNQPQHF. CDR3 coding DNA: TGTGCCAGTAGGTTCGGGGTTAGCAATCAGCCCCAGCATTTT.

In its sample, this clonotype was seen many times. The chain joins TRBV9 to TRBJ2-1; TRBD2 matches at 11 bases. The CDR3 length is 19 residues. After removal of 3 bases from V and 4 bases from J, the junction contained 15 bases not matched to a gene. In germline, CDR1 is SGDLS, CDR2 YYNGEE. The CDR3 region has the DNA TGTGCCAGCAGCGCCGACCTGGGGCTAGCGGGAGGTTCGTACAATGAGCAGTTCTTC. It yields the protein CASSADLGLAGGSYNEQFF.

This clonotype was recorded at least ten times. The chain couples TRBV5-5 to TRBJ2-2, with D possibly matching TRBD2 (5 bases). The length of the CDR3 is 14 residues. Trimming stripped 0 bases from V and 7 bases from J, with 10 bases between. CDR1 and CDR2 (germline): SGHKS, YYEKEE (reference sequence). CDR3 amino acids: CASSLVRGYGELFF. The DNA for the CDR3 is TGTGCCAGCAGCTTGGTTCGCGGGTACGGGGAGCTGTTTTTT.

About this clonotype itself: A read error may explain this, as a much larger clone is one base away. CDR3 sequence: CASSPSSGTQYF. The CDR3 DNA is TGTGCCAGCAGCCCGAGCTCGGGGACCCAGTACTTC. This chain joins TRBV6-2 or TRBV6-3 and TRBJ2-5; D gene unclear. The germline V gene encodes CDR1 MNHEY and CDR2 SVGEGT. The CDR3 covers 12 residues. V was cut by 6 bases and J by 7 bases, with 12 bases left in between.

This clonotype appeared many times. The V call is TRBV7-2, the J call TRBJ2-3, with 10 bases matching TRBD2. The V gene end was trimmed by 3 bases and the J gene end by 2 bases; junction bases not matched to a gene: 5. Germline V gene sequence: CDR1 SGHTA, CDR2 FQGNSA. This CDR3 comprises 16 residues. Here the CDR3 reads CASSFPAGGLTDTQYF. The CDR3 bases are TGTGCCAGCAGCTTCCCAGCGGGAGGGCTCACAGATACGCAGTATTTT.

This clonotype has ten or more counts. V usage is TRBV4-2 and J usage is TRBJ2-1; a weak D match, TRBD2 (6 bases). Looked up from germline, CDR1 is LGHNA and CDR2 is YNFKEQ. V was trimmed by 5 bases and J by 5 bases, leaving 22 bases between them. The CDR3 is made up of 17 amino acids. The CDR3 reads CASSIHPRAGIDNEQFF. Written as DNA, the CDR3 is TGTGCCAGCAGCATACACCCTAGAGCGGGCATAGACAATGAGCAGTTCTTC.

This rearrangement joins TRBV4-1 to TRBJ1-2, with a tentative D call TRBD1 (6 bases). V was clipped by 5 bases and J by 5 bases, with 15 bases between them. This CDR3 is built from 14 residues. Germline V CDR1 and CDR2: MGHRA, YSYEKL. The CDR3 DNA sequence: TGCGCCAGCAGCGGACGGACAGTTGGATATGGCTACACCTTC. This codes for CASSGRTVGYGYTF.

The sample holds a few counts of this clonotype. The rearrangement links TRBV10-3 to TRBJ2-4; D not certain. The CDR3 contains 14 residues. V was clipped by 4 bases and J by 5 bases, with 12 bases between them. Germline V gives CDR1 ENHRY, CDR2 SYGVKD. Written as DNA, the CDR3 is TGTGCCATCAGTGTAGAGGAACACGAAAACATTCAGTACTTC. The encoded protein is CAISVEEHENIQYF.

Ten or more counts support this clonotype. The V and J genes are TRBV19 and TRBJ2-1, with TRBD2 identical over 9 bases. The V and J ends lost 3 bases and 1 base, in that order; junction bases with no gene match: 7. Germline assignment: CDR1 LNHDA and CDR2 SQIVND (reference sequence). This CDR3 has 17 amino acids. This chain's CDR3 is CASSISTSGPSYNEQFF. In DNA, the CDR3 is TGTGCCAGTAGTATTTCGACTAGCGGCCCTTCCTACAATGAGCAGTTCTTC.

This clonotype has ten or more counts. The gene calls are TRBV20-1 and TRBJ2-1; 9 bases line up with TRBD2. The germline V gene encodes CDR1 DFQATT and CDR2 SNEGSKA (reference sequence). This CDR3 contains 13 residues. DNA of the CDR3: TGCAGGACTTATAGCGGGAGAGACAATGAGCAGTTCTTC. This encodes CRTYSGRDNEQFF.

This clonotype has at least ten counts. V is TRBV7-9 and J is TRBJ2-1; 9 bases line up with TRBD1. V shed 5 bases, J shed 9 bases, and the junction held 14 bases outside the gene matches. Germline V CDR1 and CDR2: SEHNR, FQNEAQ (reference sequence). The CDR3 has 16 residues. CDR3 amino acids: CASSAPPGQGDSEQFF. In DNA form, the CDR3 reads TGTGCCAGCAGCGCCCCCCCGGGACAGGGCGACAGTGAGCAGTTCTTC.

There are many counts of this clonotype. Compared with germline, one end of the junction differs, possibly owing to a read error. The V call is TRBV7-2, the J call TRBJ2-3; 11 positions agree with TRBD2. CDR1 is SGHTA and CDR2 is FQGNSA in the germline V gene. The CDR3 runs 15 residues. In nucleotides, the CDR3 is TGTGCCAGCAGCATAGCGGGAGGGGGCGCAGATACGCAGTATTTT. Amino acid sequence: CASSIAGGGADTQYF.

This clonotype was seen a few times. The CDR3 nucleotides read TGTGCCAGCAGTAAGAGCGGGAGAAGGGAGGACGAGCAGTACTTC. Its protein is CASSKSGRREDEQYF. The chain recombines TRBV28 with TRBJ2-7; 8 bases line up with TRBD2. Germline CDR1 and CDR2: MDHEN and SYDVKM. V dropped 5 bases and J dropped 5; count of bases not matched to a gene: 11. The CDR3 length is 15 residues.

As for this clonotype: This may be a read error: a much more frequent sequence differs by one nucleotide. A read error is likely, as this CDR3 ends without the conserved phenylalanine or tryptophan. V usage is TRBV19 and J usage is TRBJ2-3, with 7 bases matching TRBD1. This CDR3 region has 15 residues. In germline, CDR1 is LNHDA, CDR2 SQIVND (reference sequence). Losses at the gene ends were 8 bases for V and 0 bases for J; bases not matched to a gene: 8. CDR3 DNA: TGTGCCAGTGCCCGGACAGGCGCTAGCACAGATACGCAGTATCTT. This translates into CASARTGASTDTQYL.

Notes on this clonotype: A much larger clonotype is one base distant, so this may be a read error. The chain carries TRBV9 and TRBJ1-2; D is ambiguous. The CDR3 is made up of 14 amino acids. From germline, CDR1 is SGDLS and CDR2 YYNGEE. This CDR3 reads CASCVGSGFYGYTF. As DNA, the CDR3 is TGTGCCAGCTGCGTGGGCTCGGGCTTCTATGGCTACACCTTC.

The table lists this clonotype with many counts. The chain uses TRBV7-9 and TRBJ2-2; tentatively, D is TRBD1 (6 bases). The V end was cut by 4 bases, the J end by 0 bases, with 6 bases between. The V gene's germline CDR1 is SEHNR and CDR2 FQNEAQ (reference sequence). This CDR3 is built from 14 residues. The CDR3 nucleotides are TGTGCCAGCAGCTACAGGGCGAACACCGGGGAGCTGTTTTTT. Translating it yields CASSYRANTGELFF.